This T cell receptor beta chain was profiled in a study of T cell responses to AZD1222 COVID-19 vaccine. As to this clone: What it binds is not known.

Using immunoSEQ multiplex PCR, the repertoire was profiled, and TCRdb retains in-frame clones only, with some absent. The sample contains tens of thousands of clones, 89% of which appear only once. Study-wide results and caveats: When two AZD1222 doses had been given, Spike-specific TCR breadth and depth rose. Donors were mostly white British, more females; clonal diversity possibly underestimated.

Looked up from germline, CDR1 is LGHDT and CDR2 is YNNKEL (reference sequence). CDR3 length: 17 residues. V was clipped by 4 bases and J by 1 base, with 17 bases between them. The starting material was peripheral blood, obtained on day 0 of AZD1222 vaccination. The J gene is TRBJ1-3, the V gene TRBV3-1 (or the pseudogene TRBV3-2), with D perhaps TRBD1 (6 bases). The sequence was obtained from an adult in good health. CDR3 residues: CASSPYPTGKSGNTIYF. CDR3 nucleotide sequence: TGTGCCAGCAGCCCCTATCCCACAGGGAAGTCTGGAAACACCATATATTTT.